This paragraph covers one T cell receptor beta chain sequence. Its antigen is still unknown. It was with 60 Vbeta and 13 Jbeta primers that the PCR ran. TCRdb's copy holds only in-frame clones and misses some; the assay was immunoSEQ multiplex PCR. Of 95,000 to 150,000 clones listed, about 76% are singletons. This entry comes from a study of cytomegalovirus exposure and HLA in healthy donors. Notes on the study in general: Further analysis, carried out later, found HLA-associated TCR beta chains more clonally expanded than equally common other chains. In an earlier analysis, in 540 or so donors, most V segments appeared productive either ~87% or ~30% of the time. Among TCR beta chains, those listed as cytomegalovirus-associated numbered roughly 150.

Germline V CDR1 and CDR2: SEHNR, FQNEAQ (reference sequence). This CDR3 has 9 residues. The source material was PBMCs. V gene TRBV7-9 combines with J gene TRBJ2-1; D gene uncertain. The origin of this receptor is a man aged 60-69 years in good health and CMV-seropositive. The CDR3 spells CSTGHEQFF. The CDR3 region has the DNA TGTTCCACCGGTCATGAGCAGTTCTTC.